This T cell receptor beta chain was found in a study of cytomegalovirus exposure and HLA in healthy donors. Study-level background: One earlier analysis, a look at 150 million to 200 million T cells, found about 110 million unique TCR beta sequences. Findings and limits, study-wide: In all likelihood, a cluster of highly shared sequence variants was a sequencing artifact. An analysis was carried out later, and it reportedly showed fewer N-insertions in an Asian-associated ancestry cluster than the approximately 700-donor mean. TCR beta chain V- and J-gene trimming was linked, in a later analysis, to a missense variant in DCLRE1C.

Both 60 Vbeta primers and 13 Jbeta primers went into the PCR. Clones were sequenced by immunoSEQ multiplex PCR, and TCRdb holds only the in-frame ones, with some missing. The sample contains around 180,000 clones, roughly 90% of which appear only once. Comment on this clone: Antigen: not known.

Unmatched junction bases numbered 3, after V lost 5 bases and J lost 8 bases. The CDR3 covers 12 residues. The germline V gene has CDR1 GTSNPN and CDR2 SVGIG (reference sequence). The sample consisted of PBMCs. The rearrangement links TRBV30 to TRBJ1-4, with 9 bases fitting TRBD1. The clonotype comes from a girl under three years old in good health and CMV-seronegative. CDR3 in amino acids: CAWAGTGEKLFF. CDR3 in DNA: TGTGCCTGGGCCGGGACAGGGGAAAAACTGTTTTTT.